These 28 T cell receptor beta chains came from one sample sequenced in a study of blood T cell repertoires in COVID-19 (dated by TCRdb to 2020 to 2022). The method behind the library was the immunoSEQ multiplex PCR assay. Held by TCRdb, this immuneACCESS table contains in-frame sequences only and omits some clones. Under half of the omission traces to an unresolved V gene where checked; the cause of the rest is unknown. This sample gives around 87,000 clones in total; around four fifths of them show up just once. Of the sample, 15% to 20% falls within the top ten clones. The sample comprised peripheral blood. These receptors all stem from a human donor in a cohort sampled during active COVID-19.

The chain combines TRBV2 with TRBJ2-3; TRBD2 matches at 8 bases. The trim removed 6 bases at V and 3 bases at J, leaving 11 bases unmatched. CDR1 is SNHLY, CDR2 FYNNEI, per germline. The CDR3 totals 16 residues. In DNA form, the CDR3 reads TGTGCCAGCAGCGCTAGAGGTGCTAGCGGGACAGATACGCAGTATTTT. This encodes CASSARGASGTDTQYF.

This chain links TRBV6-5 with TRBJ2-1, with 11 bases lining up with TRBD2. With 9 bases clipped from V and 6 bases from J, the junction kept 10 bases outside the gene matches. The CDR3 is 15 residues long. CDR1 and CDR2 from the germline V gene are MNHEY and SVGAGI. Here the CDR3 reads CASTAGLAGANEQFF. In DNA form, the CDR3 reads TGTGCCAGTACGGCCGGACTAGCGGGCGCCAATGAGCAGTTCTTC.

The CDR3: CASSLQGASPTEAFF. As DNA, the CDR3 is TGTGCCAGCAGCTTACAGGGGGCCAGCCCCACTGAAGCTTTCTTT. V and J are TRBV5-4 and TRBJ1-1, with 9 bases that match TRBD1. Trimming took 2 bases from V and 4 from J; bases not matched to a gene: 6. The germline CDR1 and CDR2 sequences are SGHNT and YYREEE (reference sequence). CDR3 length: 15 amino acids.

The chain uses TRBV30 and TRBJ2-2, with D perhaps matching TRBD2 (5 bases). V lost 0 bases, J lost 0 bases, and 11 bases lay in between. CDR3 length: 16 residues. From germline, CDR1 is GTSNPN and CDR2 SVGIG (reference sequence). The CDR3 DNA sequence: TGTGCCTGGAGTGTCCACGGGGTTTCGAACACCGGGGAGCTGTTTTTT. It specifies CAWSVHGVSNTGELFF.

V and J are TRBV19 and TRBJ2-3; 7 positions agree with TRBD2. V lost 6 bases, J lost 2 bases, and 8 bases stayed unmatched. Germline values: CDR1 LNHDA, CDR2 SQIVND (reference sequence). The CDR3 is made up of 15 amino acids. The CDR3 DNA is TGTGCCAGTAGCCGTGGGCTAGCGGTCACAGATACGCAGTATTTT. Amino acid sequence: CASSRGLAVTDTQYF.

The gene calls are TRBV6-5 and TRBJ1-2, with D possibly TRBD1 on 5 matching bases. Germline V gene lookup returns CDR1 MNHEY and CDR2 SVGAGI. Trimming took off 0 bases at V and 5 bases at J, with 10 bases between the two ends. The CDR3 loop spans 14 amino acids. In DNA form, the CDR3 reads TGTGCCAGCAGTTACTCGGTGGGGGGGTATGGCTACACCTTC. Residues: CASSYSVGGYGYTF.

The chain couples TRBV28 to TRBJ1-2; 11 bases are a match to TRBD1. Germline V lookup: CDR1 MDHEN, CDR2 SYDVKM. This CDR3 contains 14 residues. V dropped 6 bases and J dropped 8; count of bases not matched to a gene: 8. The CDR3 region has the DNA TGTGCCAGCAGGGAAAGGGACAGGGGGAGCGGCTACACCTTC. Its protein is CASRERDRGSGYTF.

The CDR3 coding sequence is TGTGCCAGCAGCCCCTGGACCCTTAGGGGGGAGACCCAGTACTTC. Encoded protein: CASSPWTLRGETQYF. The chain joins TRBV3-1 (or the pseudogene TRBV3-2) to TRBJ2-5, with TRBD1 as a possible D gene (6 bases). V was trimmed by 4 bases and J by 5 bases, leaving 17 bases between them. The length of the CDR3 is 15 residues. CDR1 is LGHDT and CDR2 is YNNKEL in the germline V gene (reference sequence).

Details on this clone: Other DNA sequences in the sample encode the same CDR3. The chain uses TRBV10-3 and TRBJ2-2; D is undetermined. The germline V and J ends were trimmed by 4 bases and 6 bases, with 9 bases remaining between them. Germline V CDR1 and CDR2: ENHRY, SYGVKD. This CDR3 has 13 residues. In DNA form, the CDR3 reads TGTGCCATCAGTGGGTTGGCACCCGGGGAGCTGTTTTTT. Translation gives CAISGLAPGELFF.

The chain employs TRBV5-5 and TRBJ1-5; D gene uncertain. The CDR3 is made up of 17 amino acids. Between the trimmed V and J ends, which lost 0 bases and 0 bases, there was a span of 13 bases. CDR1 SGHKS and CDR2 YYEKEE come from the germline V gene (reference sequence). The CDR3, as DNA: TGTGCCAGCAGCTTGGTGAGCCAGGCAGATAGCAATCAGCCCCAGCATTTT. Its translation is CASSLVSQADSNQPQHF.

As for this clone: One junction end disagrees with the germline gene, perhaps due to a read error. The rearrangement joins TRBV25-1 to TRBJ2-1, with D perhaps matching TRBD2 (5 bases). Germline lookup yields CDR1 MGHDK and CDR2 SYGVNS. The CDR3 runs to 15 residues. CDR3 sequence (DNA): TGTGCCAGCAGTAAGACGGGATCCCCCTATAATGAGCAGTTCTTC. Amino acids: CASSKTGSPYNEQFF.

The J gene is TRBJ2-2, the V gene TRBV4-1; D is uncertain. Germline loops: CDR1 MGHRA, CDR2 YSYEKL. Between the trimmed V and J ends, which lost 0 bases and 0 bases, there was a span of 11 bases. CDR3 length: 17 amino acids. CDR3: CASSQDQSSANTGELFF. The CDR3 DNA sequence: TGCGCCAGCAGCCAAGATCAATCGAGCGCGAACACCGGGGAGCTGTTTTTT.

The J gene is TRBJ2-1, the V gene TRBV2, with TRBD2 identical over 10 bases. V lost 7 bases, J lost 6 bases, and 15 bases stayed unmatched. Per germline, CDR1 SNHLY and CDR2 FYNNEI. The CDR3 loop spans 17 amino acids. CDR3: CASILSSGSSLANEQFF. DNA of the CDR3: TGTGCCAGCATATTGTCTAGCGGGAGCTCCCTCGCCAATGAGCAGTTCTTC.

This clone was recorded a few times. This sequence joins TRBV30 and TRBJ1-1, with a tentative D call TRBD1 (5 bases). V shed 4 bases and J shed 6 bases, with 15 bases lying between them. Germline V lookup: CDR1 GTSNPN, CDR2 SVGIG (reference sequence). CDR3 size: 13 residues. CDR3 protein: CAWTGFFAAEAFF. Written as DNA, the CDR3 is TGTGCCTGGACAGGGTTCTTCGCCGCTGAAGCTTTCTTT.

The chain has TRBV5-6 and TRBJ2-7; maybe TRBD2 (5 bases). V was trimmed by 2 bases and J by 3 bases, leaving 12 bases between them. The CDR3 runs 14 residues. The germline CDR1 and CDR2 sequences are SGHDT and YYEEEE. This CDR3 is CASSLPSAVYEQYF. The CDR3 bases are TGTGCCAGCAGCTTACCCTCAGCGGTCTACGAGCAGTACTTC.

The table lists this clone with a count of one. The V gene is TRBV2, the J gene TRBJ1-6; the match to TRBD1 covers 7 bases. V trimming: 6 bases; J trimming: 6 bases; junction bases outside the gene matches: 8. The CDR3 runs to 15 residues. Germline loops: CDR1 SNHLY, CDR2 FYNNEI. CDR3 sequence reads: CASRLTGKGNSPLHF. The CDR3 DNA sequence: TGTGCCAGCAGGCTGACAGGGAAGGGTAATTCACCCCTCCACTTT. The full variable domain, rest sourced from reference TRBV2 and TRBJ1-6, is EPEVTQTPSHQVTQMGQEVILRCVPISNHLYFYWYRQILGQKVEFLVSFYNNEISEKSEIFDDQFSVERPDGSNFTLKIRSTKLEDSAMYFCASRLTGKGNSPLHFGNGTRLTVT.

The rearrangement links TRBV6-5 to TRBJ2-7, with TRBD1 matching over 9 bases. The CDR3 consists of 15 residues. The V gene end was trimmed by 5 bases and the J gene end by 2 bases; junction bases not matched to a gene: 7. Germline loops: CDR1 MNHEY, CDR2 SVGAGI. Written as DNA, the CDR3 is TGTGCCAGCAGTCCGGGGGGACAGGGACCCTACGAGCAGTACTTC. This translates into CASSPGGQGPYEQYF.

This sequence joins TRBV28 and TRBJ2-3; perhaps TRBD2 as D (6 bases). Trimming took off 5 bases at V and 12 bases at J, with 21 bases between the two ends. CDR3 length: 14 amino acids. Germline CDR1 reads MDHEN; CDR2 reads SYDVKM. The CDR3 DNA is TGTGCCAGCAGTCCCCATCGGCCCGGGACTTACCAGTATTTT. It specifies CASSPHRPGTYQYF.

This clone was seen repeatedly, ten times or more. This chain connects TRBV28 to TRBJ1-5; D is possibly TRBD1 (5 bases). Between the trimmed V and J ends, which lost 8 bases and 2 bases, there was a span of 16 bases. Germline V gives CDR1 MDHEN, CDR2 SYDVKM. The CDR3 length is 15 residues. The CDR3 DNA is TGTGCCAGCGTAGTAGCGGGGGGTGGCAATCAGCCCCAGCATTTT. This codes for CASVVAGGGNQPQHF.

The rearrangement links TRBV3-1 (or the pseudogene TRBV3-2) to TRBJ2-2, with D perhaps TRBD2 (7 bases). Germline CDR1 and CDR2: LGHDT and YNNKEL (reference sequence). CDR3 length: 16 residues. Trimming cost V 0 bases and J 2 bases, with 10 bases left between them. The DNA for the CDR3 is TGTGCCAGCAGCCAAGAGGGAGGGGGAAACACCGGGGAGCTGTTTTTT. Its protein product is CASSQEGGGNTGELFF.

V is TRBV9 and J is TRBJ2-3, with D possibly TRBD2 on 6 matching bases. CDR1 is SGDLS and CDR2 is YYNGEE in the germline V gene. This CDR3 comprises 14 residues. The V and J ends lost 5 bases and 3 bases respectively, with 13 bases between them. DNA for the CDR3: TGTGCCAGCAGTCGAGCGGCGGGGACAGATACGCAGTATTTT. This codes for CASSRAAGTDTQYF.

The chain uses TRBV4-2 and TRBJ2-6; TRBD1 matches at 10 bases. Germline CDR1 LGHNA, CDR2 YNFKEQ. Trimming took 4 bases from V and 4 from J; bases not matched to a gene: 4. The CDR3 spans 16 residues. The CDR3 DNA reads TGTGCCAGCAGCCTGGGACAGGGGAGGGGGGCCAACGTCCTGACTTTC. It yields the protein CASSLGQGRGANVLTF.

This chain links TRBV2 with TRBJ2-7, with 11 bases identical to TRBD2. CDR3 length equals 17 residues. The J segment lost 1 base and the V segment lost 4 bases, leaving 9 bases of the junction unmatched. The V gene's germline CDR1 is SNHLY and CDR2 FYNNEI. The CDR3 sequence: CASSAQILAGVSYEQYF. The DNA of the CDR3 is TGTGCCAGCAGTGCCCAAATACTAGCGGGGGTATCCTACGAGCAGTACTTC. Using reference TRBV2 and TRBJ2-7 for the parts outside the CDR3, the full variable domain is EPEVTQTPSHQVTQMGQEVILRCVPISNHLYFYWYRQILGQKVEFLVSFYNNEISEKSEIFDDQFSVERPDGSNFTLKIRSTKLEDSAMYFCASSAQILAGVSYEQYFGPGTRLTVT.

The V gene is TRBV10-2, the J gene TRBJ1-2; unclear D gene. V dropped 8 bases and J dropped 4 bases, with 8 bases sitting between them. The CDR3 has 11 residues. Germline loops: CDR1 WSHSY, CDR2 SAAADI. The CDR3 loop is CASREGYGYTF. The CDR3 DNA reads TGCGCCAGCCGAGAGGGCTATGGCTACACCTTC.

V and J are TRBV18 and TRBJ2-1; the match to TRBD2 covers 12 bases. With 3 bases clipped from V and 6 bases from J, the junction kept 0 bases outside the gene matches. Looked up from germline, CDR1 is KGHSH and CDR2 is LQKENI. This CDR3 has 14 amino acids. CDR3 in amino acids: CASSPTSGGNEQFF. The CDR3 DNA reads TGTGCCAGCTCACCGACTAGCGGGGGCAATGAGCAGTTCTTC.

This clone was observed a handful of times. The genes are TRBV5-4 and TRBJ1-1; TRBD1 aligns across 7 bases. This CDR3 is built from 14 residues. V shed 5 bases, J shed 1 base, and the junction held 5 bases outside the gene matches. The germline gives CDR1 SGHNT, CDR2 YYREEE (reference sequence). The CDR3 sequence: CASSSGQRNTEAFF. The CDR3 DNA follows: TGTGCCAGCAGTTCGGGACAGAGGAACACTGAAGCTTTCTTT.

The chain is built from TRBV4-1 and TRBJ2-7; 10 bases align to TRBD1. Germline loops: CDR1 MGHRA, CDR2 YSYEKL. This CDR3 is built from 14 residues. V was pared by 7 bases and J by 3 bases, with 6 bases of the junction left unmatched. The CDR3 sequence: CASKRGQGNYEQYF. As DNA, the CDR3 is TGCGCCAGCAAGAGGGGACAGGGGAACTACGAGCAGTACTTC.

The V gene is TRBV3-1 (or the pseudogene TRBV3-2), the J gene TRBJ1-1; 7 bases fit TRBD1. The CDR3 totals 14 residues. Germline V CDR1 and CDR2: LGHDT, YNNKEL (reference sequence). The V and J ends lost 1 base and 7 bases, in that order; junction bases with no gene match: 6. The CDR3: CASSQAGGRGEAFF. CDR3 nucleotides: TGTGCCAGCAGCCAAGCAGGGGGAAGGGGTGAAGCTTTCTTT.